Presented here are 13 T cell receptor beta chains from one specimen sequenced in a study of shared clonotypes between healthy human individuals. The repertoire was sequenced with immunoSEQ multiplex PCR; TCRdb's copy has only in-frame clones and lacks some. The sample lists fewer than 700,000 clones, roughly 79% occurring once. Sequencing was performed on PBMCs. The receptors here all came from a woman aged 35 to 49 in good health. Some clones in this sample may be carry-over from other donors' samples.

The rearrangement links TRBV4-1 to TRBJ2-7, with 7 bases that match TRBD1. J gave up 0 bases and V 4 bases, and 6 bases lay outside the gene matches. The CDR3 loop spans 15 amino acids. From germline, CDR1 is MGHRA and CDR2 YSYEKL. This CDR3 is CASSPLTGASYEQYF. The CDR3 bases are TGCGCCAGCAGCCCACTCACAGGGGCCTCCTACGAGCAGTACTTC.

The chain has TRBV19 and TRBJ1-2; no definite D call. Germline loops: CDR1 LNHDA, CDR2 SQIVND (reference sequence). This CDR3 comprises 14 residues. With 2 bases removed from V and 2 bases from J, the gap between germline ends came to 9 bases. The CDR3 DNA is TGTGCCAGTAGTATACAAGGCGGAAACTATGGCTACACCTTC. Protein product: CASSIQGGNYGYTF.

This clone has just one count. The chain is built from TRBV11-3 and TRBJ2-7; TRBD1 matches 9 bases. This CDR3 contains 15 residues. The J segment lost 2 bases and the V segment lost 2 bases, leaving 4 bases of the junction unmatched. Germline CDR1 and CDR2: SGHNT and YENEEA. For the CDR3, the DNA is TGTGCCAGCAGCTTATCCGGGACAGGGACCTACGAGCAGTACTTC. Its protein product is CASSLSGTGTYEQYF.

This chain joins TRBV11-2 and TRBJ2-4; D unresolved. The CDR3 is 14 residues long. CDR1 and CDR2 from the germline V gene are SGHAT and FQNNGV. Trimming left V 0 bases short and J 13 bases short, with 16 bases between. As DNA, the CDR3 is TGTGCCAGCAGCTTAGATTGGCAGGCGGCAGGACAGTACTTC. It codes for CASSLDWQAAGQYF.

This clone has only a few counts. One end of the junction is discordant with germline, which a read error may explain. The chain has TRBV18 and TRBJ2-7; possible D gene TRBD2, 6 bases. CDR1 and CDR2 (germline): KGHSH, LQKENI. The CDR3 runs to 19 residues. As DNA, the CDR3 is TGTGCCAGCGCACCCGAAAAGTGGGGGGTAAAACAGTTCCCCTACGAGCAGTACTTC. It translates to CASAPEKWGVKQFPYEQYF. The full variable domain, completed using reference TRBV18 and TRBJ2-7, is NAGVMQNPRHLVRRRGQEARLRCSPMKGHSHVYWYRQLPEEGLKFMVYLQKENIIDESGMPKERFSAEFPKEGPSILRIQQVVRGDSAAYFCASAPEKWGVKQFPYEQYFGPGTRLTVT.

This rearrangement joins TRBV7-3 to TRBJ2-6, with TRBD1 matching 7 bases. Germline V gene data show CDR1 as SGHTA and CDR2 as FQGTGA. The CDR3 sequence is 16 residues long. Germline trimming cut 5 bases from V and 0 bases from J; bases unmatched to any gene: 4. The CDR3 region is CASSRGQTSGANVLTF. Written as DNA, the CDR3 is TGTGCCAGCAGCCGGGGACAGACCTCTGGGGCCAACGTCCTGACTTTC.

CDR3 protein: CASRTQYGTAVIPLHF. The CDR3 DNA sequence: TGTGCCAGCAGGACCCAATACGGGACAGCCGTAATTCCCCTCCACTTT. The gene calls are TRBV2 and TRBJ1-6; the match to TRBD1 covers 7 bases. This CDR3 is 16 amino acids long. Germline lookup yields CDR1 SNHLY and CDR2 FYNNEI. Trimming at V came to 6 bases and at J to 13 bases, leaving 18 bases not matched to a gene.

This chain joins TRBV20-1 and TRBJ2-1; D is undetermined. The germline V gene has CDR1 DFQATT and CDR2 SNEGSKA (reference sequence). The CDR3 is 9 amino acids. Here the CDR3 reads CSTVREQFF. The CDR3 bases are TGCAGCACCGTCAGGGAGCAGTTCTTC.

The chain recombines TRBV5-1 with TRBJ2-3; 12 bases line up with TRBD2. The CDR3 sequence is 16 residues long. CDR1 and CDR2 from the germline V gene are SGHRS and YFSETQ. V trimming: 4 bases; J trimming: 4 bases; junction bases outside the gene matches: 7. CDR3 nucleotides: TGCGCCAGCAGCCGAGGACTAGCGGGAAGCGCAGATACGCAGTATTTT. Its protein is CASSRGLAGSADTQYF. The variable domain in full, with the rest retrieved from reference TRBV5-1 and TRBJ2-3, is KAGVTQTPRYLIKTRGQQVTLSCSPISGHRSVSWYQQTPGQGLQFLFEYFSETQRNKGNFPGRFSGRQFSNSRSEMNVSTLELGDSALYLCASSRGLAGSADTQYFGPGTRLTVL.

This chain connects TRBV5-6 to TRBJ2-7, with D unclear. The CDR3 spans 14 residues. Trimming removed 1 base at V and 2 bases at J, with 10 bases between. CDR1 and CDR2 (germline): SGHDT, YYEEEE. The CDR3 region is CASSLSPMAYEQYF. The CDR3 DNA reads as TGTGCCAGCAGCTTGTCCCCGATGGCCTACGAGCAGTACTTC.

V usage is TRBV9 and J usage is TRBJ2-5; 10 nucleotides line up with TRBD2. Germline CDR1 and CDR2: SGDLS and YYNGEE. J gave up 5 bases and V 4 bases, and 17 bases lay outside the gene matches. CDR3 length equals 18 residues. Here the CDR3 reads CASSPPAQSGRAGETQYF. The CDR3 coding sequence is TGTGCCAGCAGCCCCCCGGCTCAGAGCGGGAGGGCTGGGGAGACCCAGTACTTC.

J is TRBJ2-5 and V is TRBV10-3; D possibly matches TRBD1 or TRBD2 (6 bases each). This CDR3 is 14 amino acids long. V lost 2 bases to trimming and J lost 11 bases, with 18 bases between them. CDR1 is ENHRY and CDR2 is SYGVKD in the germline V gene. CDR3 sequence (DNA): TGTGCCATCAGTGAGACGGGACTGGGGGACAAGCAGTACTTC. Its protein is CAISETGLGDKQYF.

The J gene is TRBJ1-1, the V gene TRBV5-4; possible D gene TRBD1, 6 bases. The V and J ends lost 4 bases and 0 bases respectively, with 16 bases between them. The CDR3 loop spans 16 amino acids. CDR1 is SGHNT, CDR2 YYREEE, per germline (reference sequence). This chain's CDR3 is CASSRATGALNTEAFF. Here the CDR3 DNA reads TGTGCCAGCAGCCGGGCGACAGGAGCCCTGAACACTGAAGCTTTCTTT.